This TCR beta chain was documented in a study of blood T cell repertoires in COVID-19. Across the study: PBMCs, B-cell-depleted T cells, or T cells provided the cDNA or gDNA that made up the material.

CDR3 length: 13 residues. Germline-derived CDR1 and CDR2 are KGHSH and LQKENI. The junction had 3 bases not matched to a gene; V was cut back by 4 bases and J by 4 bases. While infection was still active, Seattle patients were enrolled and then followed longitudinally. Method: immunoSEQ multiplex PCR; TCRdb's copy keeps in-frame clones and lacks some. The sample includes 75,000 to 95,000 clones, about 78% seen only once; the top ten take 36%. Specimen: peripheral blood. The V call is TRBV18, the J call TRBJ1-1; TRBD1 agrees at 7 bases. The sequence came from a man in his 60s with COVID-19, enrolled during active disease. CDR3 protein: CASSQGAVTEAFF. CDR3 bases: TGTGCCAGCTCACAGGGGGCAGTCACTGAAGCTTTCTTT.